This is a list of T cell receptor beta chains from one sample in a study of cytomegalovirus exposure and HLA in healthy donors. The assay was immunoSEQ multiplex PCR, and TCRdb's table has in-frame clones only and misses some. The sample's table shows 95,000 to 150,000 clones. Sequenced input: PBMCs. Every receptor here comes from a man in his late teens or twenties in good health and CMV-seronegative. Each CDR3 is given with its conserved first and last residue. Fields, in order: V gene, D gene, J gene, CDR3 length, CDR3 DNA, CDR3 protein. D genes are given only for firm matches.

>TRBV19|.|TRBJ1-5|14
TGTGCCAGTCAACCTCGGGAGGGGAATCAGCCCCAGCATTTT
CASQPREGNQPQHF
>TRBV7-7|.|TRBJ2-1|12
TGTGCCAGCAGCTTAGGAGGGGGTGAGCAGTTCTTC
CASSLGGGEQFF
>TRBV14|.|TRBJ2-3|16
TGTGCCAGCAGCCGTTACCGGGATTTTAGCACAGATACGCAGTATTTT
CASSRYRDFSTDTQYF
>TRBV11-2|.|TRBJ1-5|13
TGTGCCAGCAGCTTAGATCGGGGAGGGGCACTGCATTTT
CASSLDRGGALHF
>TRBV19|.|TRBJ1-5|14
TGTGCCAGTAGTAAGCGGTCCGTACCTCAGCCCCAGCATTTT
CASSKRSVPQPQHF
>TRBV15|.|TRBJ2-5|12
TGTGCCACCAGCACCGAGGGAGAGACCCAGTACTTC
CATSTEGETQYF
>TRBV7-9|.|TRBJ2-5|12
TGTGCCAGCAGCTTCGGGCAAGAGACCCAGTACTTC
CASSFGQETQYF
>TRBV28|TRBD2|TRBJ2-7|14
TGTGCCAGCAGTTTAACTAGCGGGGGGCACGAGCAGTACTTC
CASSLTSGGHEQYF
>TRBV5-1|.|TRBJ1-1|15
TGCGCCAGCAGCTTGGCGCCGGGGGGGTACACTGAAGCTTTCTTT
CASSLAPGGYTEAFF
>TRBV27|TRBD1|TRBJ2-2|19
TGTGCCAGCAGTGGGACAGGAGCTCCGACCACCTGGGACACCGGGGAGCTGTTTTTT
CASSGTGAPTTWDTGELFF
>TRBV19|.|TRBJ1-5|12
TGTGCCAGTAGTAGACAGAATCAGCCCCAGCATTTT
CASSRQNQPQHF
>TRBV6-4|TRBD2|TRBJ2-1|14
TGTGCCAGCAGTGACGGGATAGCGGGCAATGAGCAGTTCTTC
CASSDGIAGNEQFF
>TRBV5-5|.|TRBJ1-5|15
TGTGCCAGCAGCTTGGCCGAACGGGGCAATCAGCCCCAGCATTTT
CASSLAERGNQPQHF
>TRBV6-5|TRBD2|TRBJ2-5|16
TGTGCCAGCAGTTATTTCAGCGGGGGGGCAGGAGAGACCCAGTACTTC
CASSYFSGGAGETQYF
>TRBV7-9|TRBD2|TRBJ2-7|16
TGTGCCAGCAGCCCACCGCGGCGGGAGTCCCTGAACGAGCAGTACTTC
CASSPPRRESLNEQYF
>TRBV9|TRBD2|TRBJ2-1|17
TGTGCCAGCAGCGTAAAGGGAGCGGGGGGGCCGAACAATGAGCAGTTCTTC
CASSVKGAGGPNNEQFF
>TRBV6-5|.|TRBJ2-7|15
TGTGCCAGCAGTTACTCTATAGGGGGAGCTTACGAGCAGTACTTC
CASSYSIGGAYEQYF
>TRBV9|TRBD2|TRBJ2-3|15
TGTGCCAGCAGCGGTAGCGGGAGTGGGACAGATACGCAGTATTTT
CASSGSGSGTDTQYF
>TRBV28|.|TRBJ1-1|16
TGTGCCAGCAGCCGCTACCCACGGGGGGCGAGACCTGAAGCTTTCTTT
CASSRYPRGARPEAFF
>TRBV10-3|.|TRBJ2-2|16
TGTGCCATCCCTTCGGCTGGTAGCGAGGTTTCCCGGGAGCTGTTTTTT
CAIPSAGSEVSRELFF
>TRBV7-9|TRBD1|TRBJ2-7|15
TGTGCCAGCAGCTTGGACAGGGGGCCATCCTACGAGCAGTACTTC
CASSLDRGPSYEQYF
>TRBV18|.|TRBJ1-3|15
TGTGCCAGCTCACCCTTTTTCAGCTCTGGAAACACCATATATTTT
CASSPFFSSGNTIYF
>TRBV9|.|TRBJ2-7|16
TGTGCCAGCAGCGCAAGAGGGCCGGGAGTACGGGACGAGCAGTACTTC
CASSARGPGVRDEQYF
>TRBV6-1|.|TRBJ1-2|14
TGTGCCAGCAGCCTAGGGACACTTAACTATGGCTACACCTTC
CASSLGTLNYGYTF
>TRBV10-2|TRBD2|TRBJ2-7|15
TGCGCCAGCAGCGCCAATCTAGCGGGGGGGCGCGAGCAGTACTTC
CASSANLAGGREQYF
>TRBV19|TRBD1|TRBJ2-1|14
TGTGCCAGTAGTACAGGGGGCTCCTACAATGAGCAGTTCTTC
CASSTGGSYNEQFF
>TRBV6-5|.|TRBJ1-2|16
TGTGCCAGCAGTTACTCGCCCAGGAGGGCTAACTATGGCTACACCTTC
CASSYSPRRANYGYTF
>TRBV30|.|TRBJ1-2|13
TGTGCCTCCCCTCGGGGTGGGTACTATGGCTACACCTTC
CASPRGGYYGYTF
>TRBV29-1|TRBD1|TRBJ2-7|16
TGCAGCGTTGTAACCGGGACAGGCCTCAAAACCTACGAGCAGTACTTC
CSVVTGTGLKTYEQYF
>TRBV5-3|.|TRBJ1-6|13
TGTGCCAGAAGCTCTAACAGGCATTCACCCCTCCACTTT
CARSSNRHSPLHF
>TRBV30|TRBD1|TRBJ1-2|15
TGTGCCTGGAGAGAAACAGGGGTTGCTAACTATGGCTACACCTTC
CAWRETGVANYGYTF
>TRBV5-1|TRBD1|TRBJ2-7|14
TGCGCCAGCAGCTTATGGGACAGGGAGGACGAGCAGTACTTC
CASSLWDREDEQYF
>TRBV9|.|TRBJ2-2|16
TGTGCCAGCAGCGCCGGCAGGGGCATGAACACCGGGGAGCTGTTTTTT
CASSAGRGMNTGELFF
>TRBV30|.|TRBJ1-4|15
TGTGCCTGGAGTGTAGGGGGGGCCGGCTGGGAAAAACTGTTTTTT
CAWSVGGAGWEKLFF
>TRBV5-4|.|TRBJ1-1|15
TGTGCCAGCAGTTCGAGGTCCGAAGGGGACACTGAAGCTTTCTTT
CASSSRSEGDTEAFF
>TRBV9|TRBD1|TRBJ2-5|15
TGTGCCAGCAGCTTGGGGACAGCAACCTCAGAGACCCAGTACTTC
CASSLGTATSETQYF
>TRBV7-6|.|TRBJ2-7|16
TGTGCCAGCACCCCGAGTATGAGTGTCGCGTCCTACGAGCAGTACTTC
CASTPSMSVASYEQYF
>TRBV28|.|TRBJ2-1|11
TGTGCCGCGGAGGGGGCCGATGAGCAGTTCTTC
CAAEGADEQFF
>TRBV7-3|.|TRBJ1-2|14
TGTGCCAGCAGCTTAGGGCCGAGCCTTTATGGCTACACCTTC
CASSLGPSLYGYTF
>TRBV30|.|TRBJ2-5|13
TGTGCCTGGAGTCAAGGAGGTGGAGTTGCCCAGTACTTC
CAWSQGGGVAQYF
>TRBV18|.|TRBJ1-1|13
TGTGCCAGCTCACAAAAAGCCGGGACAGAAGCTTTCTTT
CASSQKAGTEAFF
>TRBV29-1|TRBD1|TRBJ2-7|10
TGCAGCGTGGGGACAGTCGAGCAGTACTTC
CSVGTVEQYF
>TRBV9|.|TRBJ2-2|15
TGTGCCAGCAGCGTTACTAGCAGAGACACCGGGGAGCTGTTTTTT
CASSVTSRDTGELFF
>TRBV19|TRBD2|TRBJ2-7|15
TGTGCCAGTAGTACCCTAGCCGGGACTAGCGTGGTGCAGTACTTC
CASSTLAGTSVVQYF
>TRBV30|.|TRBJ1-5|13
TGTGCCTGGAGTCTTCGCCGCGATCAGCCCCAGCATTTT
CAWSLRRDQPQHF
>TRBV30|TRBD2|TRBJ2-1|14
TGTGCCTGGAGTGTAGCGGGACCCTACAATGAGCAGTTCTTC
CAWSVAGPYNEQFF